This TCR beta chain was recovered during a study of radiotherapy plus CTLA-4 blockade in lung cancer. Assay: immunoSEQ multiplex PCR; the TCRdb copy retains only in-frame clones and omits some. This sample has under 70,000 clones, with 60% to 85% found just once. Germline V CDR1 and CDR2: SGHVS, FQNEAQ. V was pared by 1 base and J by 1 base, with 1 base of the junction left unmatched. The CDR3 is made up of 14 amino acids. This TCR derives from a human donor with non-small cell lung cancer who had a complete response to radiotherapy plus ipilimumab. The source was peripheral blood, collected from a patient treated with radiotherapy plus ipilimumab. The chain couples TRBV7-8 to TRBJ2-7, with 7 bases identical to TRBD1. The CDR3 DNA is TGTGCCAGCAGCTTAGGGGGACAGTCCTACGAGCAGTACTTC. Translation gives CASSLGGQSYEQYF. Drawing the rest from reference TRBV7-8 and TRBJ2-7, the complete variable domain is GAGVSQSPRYKVAKRGQDVALRCDPISGHVSLFWYQQALGQGPEFLTYFQNEAQLDKSGLPSDRFFAERPEGSVSTLKIQRTQQEDSAVYLCASSLGGQSYEQYFGPGTRLTVT.